A selection of T cell receptor beta chains follows, all from one sample in a study of blood T cell repertoires in COVID-19. Data came from immunoSEQ multiplex PCR; TCRdb stores just in-frame clones and leaves some out. This table has 200,000 to 250,000 clones, 86% appearing once. Sequencing used peripheral blood. These receptors originate from a man older than 75 with acute or convalescent COVID-19. The conserved cysteine and the conserved F or W are not part of the CDR3 here. Each record gives: V gene, CDR3 protein.

TRBV6-5	ASSSRVKETQY
TRBV28	ASHDLSRITDTQY
TRBV5-1	ASSLPAGSYNEQF
TRBV2	ASSVRGWAEAF
TRBV3-1/TRBV3-2	ASSHGGANVLT
TRBV5-1	ASSLGLTGKREQY
TRBV3-1/TRBV3-2	ATDRGRTGELF
TRBV14	ASSHNSPDTQY
TRBV4-1	ASTPQLGQIRPQH
TRBV7-8	ASSLAGGLGELF
TRBV15	ATSSGQGNTEAF
TRBV14	ASSPPGLATNEKLF
TRBV11-3	ASSLGGRSTGELF
TRBV3-1/TRBV3-2	ASSWRQGVGETQY
TRBV18	ASSPPGQGTDTQY
TRBV3-1/TRBV3-2	ASRQTGNEQF
TRBV19	ASINRGQGEPQH
TRBV28	ASSTGTAGGNTIY
TRBV15	ATARTGGSYEQY
TRBV6-5	ASKTGSYNSPLH
TRBV5-5	ASSPRLLAGGPNTQY
TRBV18	ASSPTITDTQY
TRBV6-5	ASSYSLSGNTIY
TRBV4-3	ASSQETGGASPLH
TRBV12-3/TRBV12-4	ASSIFGQQY
TRBV4-1	ASSQELGSGTGETQY
TRBV28	ASSAHRGSTEAF
TRBV11-2	ASSPGLDREFGEQY
TRBV19	ASSIGPDFRVGYT
TRBV3-1/TRBV3-2	ASRLITSGSGYT
TRBV24-1	ATSDPGNRVNEQF
TRBV28	ASSLPTGVQPQH
TRBV11-2	ASSLAVSGGTEAF
TRBV7-2	ASSFRRMDDQY
TRBV9	ASSTGLVTDTQY
TRBV28	ACISGGAGNQPQH
TRBV5-1	ASRGQTYNEQF
TRBV6-5	ASSYAGTMNTEAF
TRBV2	ASSYQGSGNQPQH
TRBV28	ASSYKGQPNEKLF
TRBV6-5	ASSYPGTGEGV
TRBV11-3	ASSSNRGDTQY